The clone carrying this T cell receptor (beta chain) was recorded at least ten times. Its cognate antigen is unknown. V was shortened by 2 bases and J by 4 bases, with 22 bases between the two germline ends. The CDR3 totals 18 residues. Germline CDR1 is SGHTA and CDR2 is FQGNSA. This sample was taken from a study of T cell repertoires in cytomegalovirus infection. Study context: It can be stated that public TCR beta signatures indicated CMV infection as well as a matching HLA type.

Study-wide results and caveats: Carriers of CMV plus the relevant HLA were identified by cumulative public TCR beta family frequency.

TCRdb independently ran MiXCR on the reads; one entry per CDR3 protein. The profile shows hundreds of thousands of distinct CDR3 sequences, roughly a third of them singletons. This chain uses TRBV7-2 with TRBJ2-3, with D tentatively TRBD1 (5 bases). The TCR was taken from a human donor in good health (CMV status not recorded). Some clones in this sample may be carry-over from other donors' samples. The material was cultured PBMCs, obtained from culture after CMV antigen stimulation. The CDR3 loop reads CASSLPLLADKGADTQYF. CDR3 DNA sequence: TGTGCCAGCAGCTTACCTTTATTGGCGGACAAGGGCGCAGATACGCAGTATTTT.